This paragraph covers one T cell receptor (beta chain) sequence. As yet, its antigen is unknown. The PCR ran on 60 Vbeta and 13 Jbeta primers. The assay was immunoSEQ multiplex PCR, and TCRdb's table has in-frame clones only and misses some. The table records 200,000 or so clones, about 72% of them present only once. These data are taken from a study of cytomegalovirus exposure and HLA in healthy donors. Study overall: Unique TCRs from HLA-typed donors, around 93 million of them, were held in an early data release. Study findings and constraints: Associated with HLA alleles at 0.05 false discovery rate in a later analysis were around 17,000 TCR beta sequences.

This CDR3 is 15 amino acids long. The J segment lost 5 bases and the V segment lost 4 bases, leaving 5 bases of the junction unmatched. Germline V gene lookup returns CDR1 SGDLS and CDR2 YYNGEE. The clonotype comes from a male donor in good health and CMV-seronegative. This sequence joins TRBV9 and TRBJ2-7, with 14 bases fitting TRBD2. Sequencing was performed on PBMCs. The CDR3 DNA follows: TGTGCCAGCAGCTCGGGACTAGCGGGAGCCCACGAGCAGTACTTC. Translated: CASSSGLAGAHEQYF.